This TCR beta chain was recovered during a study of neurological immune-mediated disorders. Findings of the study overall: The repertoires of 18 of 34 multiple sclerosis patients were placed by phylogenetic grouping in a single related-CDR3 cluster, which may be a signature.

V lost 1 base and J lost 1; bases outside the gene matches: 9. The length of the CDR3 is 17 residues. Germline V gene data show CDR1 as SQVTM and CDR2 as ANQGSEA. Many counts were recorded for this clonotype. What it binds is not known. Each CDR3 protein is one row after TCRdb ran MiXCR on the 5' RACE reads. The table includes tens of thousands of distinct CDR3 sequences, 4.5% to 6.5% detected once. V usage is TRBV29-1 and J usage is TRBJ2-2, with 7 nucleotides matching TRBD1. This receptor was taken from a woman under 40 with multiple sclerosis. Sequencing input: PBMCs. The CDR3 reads CSVEGSQTGKNTGELFF. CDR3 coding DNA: TGCAGCGTTGAAGGGTCCCAGACAGGGAAGAACACCGGGGAGCTGTTTTTT.